The sequence of this T cell receptor (beta chain) was determined in a study of blood T cell repertoires in COVID-19. Study-level information: T cells, B-cell-depleted T cells, or PBMCs supplied cDNA or gDNA.

Repertoires were generated with immunoSEQ multiplex PCR, while TCRdb's copy carries only in-frame clones and drops some. The sample lists 220,000 or so clones, roughly 80% seen once, with 4.5% to 5.5% in the top ten. Germline values: CDR1 WSHSY, CDR2 SAAADI. This CDR3 has 17 residues. V trimming: 9 bases; J trimming: 4 bases; junction bases outside the gene matches: 10. What was sequenced was peripheral blood. The V gene is TRBV10-2, the J gene TRBJ2-1, with 15 nucleotides matching TRBD2. This TCR derives from a woman aged 55-75 years who had recovered from COVID-19. The DNA of the CDR3 is TGCGCCAGGGCCCGGACTAGCGGGGGGGCCGGGTACAATGAGCAGTTCTTC. It yields the protein CARARTSGGAGYNEQFF.